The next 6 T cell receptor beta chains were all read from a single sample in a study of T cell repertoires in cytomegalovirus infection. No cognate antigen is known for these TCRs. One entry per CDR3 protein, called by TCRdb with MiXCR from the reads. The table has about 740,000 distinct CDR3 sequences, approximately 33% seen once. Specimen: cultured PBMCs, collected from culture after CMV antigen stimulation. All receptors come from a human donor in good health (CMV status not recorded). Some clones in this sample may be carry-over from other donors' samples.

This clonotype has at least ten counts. The CDR3 DNA follows: TGTGCCAGCAGCCGGACGGTTCGGGCTGGAAACACCATATATTTT. Its protein is CASSRTVRAGNTIYF. The chain has TRBV7-2 and TRBJ1-3, with no clear D. The germline V and J ends were trimmed by 5 bases and 2 bases, with 13 bases remaining between them. CDR1 SGHTA and CDR2 FQGNSA come from the germline V gene. The CDR3 extends over 15 amino acids.

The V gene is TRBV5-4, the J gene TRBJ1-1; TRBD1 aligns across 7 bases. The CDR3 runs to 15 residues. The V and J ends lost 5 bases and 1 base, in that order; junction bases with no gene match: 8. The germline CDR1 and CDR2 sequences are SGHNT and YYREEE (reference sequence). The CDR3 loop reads CASRPTGTANTEAFF. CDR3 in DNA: TGTGCCAGCAGGCCCACCGGGACAGCGAACACTGAAGCTTTCTTT.

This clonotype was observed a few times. The CDR3 is CSAPGLVNEQFF. The CDR3 DNA sequence: TGCAGTGCGCCGGGACTCGTCAATGAGCAGTTCTTC. The chain employs TRBV20-1 and TRBJ2-1, with D maybe TRBD2 (6 bases). The CDR3 runs 12 residues. Per germline, CDR1 DFQATT and CDR2 SNEGSKA (reference sequence). Between the trimmed V and J ends, which lost 6 bases and 6 bases, there was a span of 12 bases.

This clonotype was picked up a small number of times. The CDR3 here is CASSLTGNAFF. The DNA for the CDR3 is TGTGCCAGCAGTCTGACAGGGAACGCTTTCTTT. This sequence joins TRBV28 and TRBJ1-1; 7 nucleotides agree with TRBD1. This CDR3 region has 11 residues. Germline-derived CDR1 and CDR2 are MDHEN and SYDVKM. V lost 5 bases and J lost 11; bases outside the gene matches: 5. The full variable domain, in which reference TRBV28 and TRBJ1-1 provide the parts outside the CDR3, is DVKVTQSSRYLVKRTGEKVFLECVQDMDHENMFWYRQDPGLGLRLIYFSYDVKMKEKGDIPEGYSVSREKKERFSLILESASTNQTSMYLCASSLTGNAFFGQGTRLTVV.

The CDR3 DNA reads TGTGCCAGCAGTTACCCCCTTAGCGGGAGGATCTACAATGAGCAGTTCTTC. This codes for CASSYPLSGRIYNEQFF. The chain links TRBV6-2 or TRBV6-3 to TRBJ2-1; 10 bases are a match to TRBD2. J lost 3 bases, V lost 2 bases, and 7 bases had no gene match. The CDR3 contains 17 residues. Germline CDR1 and CDR2: MNHEY and SVGEGT.

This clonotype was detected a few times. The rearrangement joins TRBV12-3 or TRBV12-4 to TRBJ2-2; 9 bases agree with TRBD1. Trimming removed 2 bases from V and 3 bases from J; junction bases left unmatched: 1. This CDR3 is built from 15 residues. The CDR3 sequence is CASSLRTGDTGELFF. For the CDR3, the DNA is TGTGCCAGCAGTTTAAGGACAGGGGACACCGGGGAGCTGTTTTTT.